One sample yielded the 17 T cell receptor beta chains listed below, sequenced in a study of T-cell memory formation after mild COVID-19. TCRdb fed the 5' RACE reads into MiXCR, producing one record per CDR3 protein. Of some 120,000 distinct CDR3 sequences detected, 16% appear once; the ten largest clones hold about 15%. The sample comprised PBMCs or a T cell subset sorted from them (not recorded which). These TCRs come from an adult woman who had mild COVID-19 (a few samples of this study predate the infection). Cell type and time point are not known.

V gene TRBV6-1 combines with J gene TRBJ2-7, with 8 positions matching TRBD1. V gave up 1 base and J gave up 3 bases; unmatched junction bases: 2. This CDR3 has 14 amino acids. Germline-derived CDR1 and CDR2 are MNHNS and SASEGT. CDR3 region: CASSEGTGNYEQYF. The CDR3 DNA sequence: TGTGCCAGCAGTGAAGGGACAGGGAACTACGAGCAGTACTTC.

This clonotype was seen more than once but under ten times. The J gene is TRBJ2-7, the V gene TRBV30, with D perhaps matching TRBD1 (6 bases). Germline V CDR1 and CDR2: GTSNPN, SVGIG (reference sequence). CDR3 length equals 14 residues. V lost 2 bases and J lost 0, with 11 bases in between. The CDR3: CAWSRGLSSYEQYF. CDR3 DNA sequence: TGTGCCTGGAGTAGGGGGTTGAGCTCCTACGAGCAGTACTTC.

J is TRBJ2-7 and V is TRBV30; 8 bases align to TRBD1. The CDR3 loop spans 16 amino acids. The V gene end was trimmed by 1 base and the J gene end by 2 bases; junction bases not matched to a gene: 10. In germline, CDR1 is GTSNPN, CDR2 SVGIG (reference sequence). The CDR3, as DNA: TGTGCCTGGAGTGCGCCCGGGACAGGATCACCCTACGAGCAGTACTTC. This translates into CAWSAPGTGSPYEQYF.

This clonotype occurred a few times. This rearrangement joins TRBV27 to TRBJ2-5, with 8 bases matching TRBD1. The V and J ends lost 5 bases and 2 bases, in that order; junction bases with no gene match: 13. Germline lookup yields CDR1 MNHEY and CDR2 SMNVEV (reference sequence). This CDR3 is 17 amino acids long. The CDR3 DNA sequence: TGTGCCAGCAGTGGCCAGGGGGCACGGATGGGTCAAGAGACCCAGTACTTC. It yields the protein CASSGQGARMGQETQYF.

The chain carries TRBV27 and TRBJ2-7, with 8 positions matching TRBD1. The CDR3 is 14 residues long. Looked up from germline, CDR1 is MNHEY and CDR2 is SMNVEV (reference sequence). V lost 3 bases, J lost 3 bases, and 4 bases stayed unmatched. CDR3 bases: TGTGCCAGCAGTTTTTCAGGGGGCAGCTACGAGCAGTACTTC. Amino acids: CASSFSGGSYEQYF.

The chain combines TRBV3-1 with TRBJ2-3; 13 bases map to TRBD2. The CDR3 has 16 amino acids. The V gene's germline CDR1 is LGHDT and CDR2 YNNKEL (reference sequence). Germline trimming cut 1 base from V and 4 bases from J; bases unmatched to any gene: 2. CDR3: CASSQGTSGGSDTQYF. CDR3 bases: TGTGCCAGCAGCCAAGGGACTAGCGGGGGTTCAGATACGCAGTATTTT.

The chain uses TRBV5-1 and TRBJ2-2, with D perhaps TRBD1 (5 bases). The V end was cut by 0 bases, the J end by 7 bases, with 10 bases between. Germline values: CDR1 SGHRS, CDR2 YFSETQ. The CDR3 length is 14 residues. CDR3 sequence reads: CASSLAGQIGELFF. CDR3 coding DNA: TGCGCCAGCAGCTTGGCTGGACAAATCGGGGAGCTGTTTTTT.

The gene calls are TRBV20-1 and TRBJ1-1; 8 bases match TRBD1. CDR1 is DFQATT and CDR2 is SNEGSKA in the germline V gene (reference sequence). CDR3 length equals 17 residues. The ends lost 0 bases at V and 0 bases at J; junction bases unmatched: 9. The CDR3 here is CSARDTAGGHLNTEAFF. Written as DNA, the CDR3 is TGCAGTGCTAGAGATACGGCAGGGGGCCACTTGAACACTGAAGCTTTCTTT.

The rearrangement uses TRBV10-3 and TRBJ2-7; D call uncertain. V lost 2 bases to trimming and J lost 3 bases, with 5 bases between them. Per the germline V gene, CDR1 is ENHRY and CDR2 is SYGVKD. There are 12 residues in the CDR3. The CDR3 nucleotides read TGTGCCATCAGTGAGGAAAACTACGAGCAGTACTTC. This codes for CAISEENYEQYF.

A few counts support this clonotype. Here the CDR3 DNA reads TGTGCCAGCAGCTTACTGGGACAGGGGGATGAAAAACTGTTTTTT. Protein: CASSLLGQGDEKLFF. The rearrangement joins TRBV7-2 to TRBJ1-4; 11 nucleotides align to TRBD1. This CDR3 contains 15 residues. CDR1 is SGHTA and CDR2 is FQGNSA in the germline V gene. The V gene end was trimmed by 2 bases and the J gene end by 6 bases; junction bases not matched to a gene: 2. Full variable domain (remainder filled in from reference TRBV7-2 and TRBJ1-4): GAGVSQSPSNKVTEKGKDVELRCDPISGHTALYWYRQSLGQGLEFLIYFQGNSAPDKSGLPSDRFSAERTGGSVSTLTIQRTQQEDSAVYLCASSLLGQGDEKLFFGSGTQLSVL.

This chain uses TRBV7-9 with TRBJ2-2; a weak D match, TRBD2 (6 bases). There are 14 residues in the CDR3. Trimming cost V 1 base and J 6 bases, with 9 bases left between them. The germline CDR1 and CDR2 sequences are SEHNR and FQNEAQ (reference sequence). CDR3 sequence (DNA): TGTGCCAGCAGCTTAGTTAGCGGATCCGGGGAGCTGTTTTTT. Translated: CASSLVSGSGELFF. Filled out from reference TRBV7-9 and TRBJ2-2, the complete variable domain reads DTGVSQNPRHKITKRGQNVTFRCDPISEHNRLYWYRQTLGQGPEFLTYFQNEAQLEKSRLLSDRFSAERPKGSFSTLEIQRTEQGDSAMYLCASSLVSGSGELFFGEGSRLTVL.

This clonotype was recorded a few times. This chain joins TRBV7-9 and TRBJ2-3; no reliable D call. The V gene lost 1 base and the J gene lost 2 bases, with 13 bases spanning the gap. The CDR3 loop spans 16 amino acids. The germline V gene has CDR1 SEHNR and CDR2 FQNEAQ (reference sequence). DNA of the CDR3: TGTGCCAGCAGCTTAGGGTTTGGGCAGTCCACAGATACGCAGTATTTT. This gives the protein CASSLGFGQSTDTQYF.

This clonotype came up a few times. This chain uses TRBV7-9 with TRBJ1-5; D call uncertain. CDR3 length equals 12 residues. V lost 1 base and J lost 8, with 6 bases in between. Per the germline V gene, CDR1 is SEHNR and CDR2 is FQNEAQ (reference sequence). The CDR3 DNA reads as TGTGCCAGCAGCTTAGGACGGGAGCCCCAGCATTTT. Its translation: CASSLGREPQHF.

This clonotype appeared once. Given a much more abundant clone one base away, this may be a read error. The chain couples TRBV11-3 to TRBJ2-1; D unresolved. The CDR3 covers 11 residues. The V and J ends lost 5 bases and 5 bases respectively, with 4 bases between them. CDR1 is SGHNT and CDR2 is YENEEA in the germline V gene. The CDR3 DNA sequence: TGTGCCAGCAGCACCCACAATGAGCAGTTCTTC. This codes for CASSTHNEQFF.

This clonotype has only a few counts. The V and J genes are TRBV7-9 and TRBJ2-2, with 11 bases aligning to TRBD2. Germline CDR1 SEHNR, CDR2 FQNEAQ (reference sequence). V dropped 5 bases and J dropped 5; count of bases not matched to a gene: 4. CDR3 length: 15 residues. CDR3 sequence (DNA): TGTGCCAGCAGCAGTAGCGGGAGGGCAACCGGGGAGCTGTTTTTT. Translation: CASSSSGRATGELFF.

This clonotype came up a few times. This chain joins TRBV7-2 and TRBJ2-3; 8 bases align to TRBD1. After removal of 5 bases from V and 4 bases from J, the junction contained 8 bases not matched to a gene. CDR3 length equals 15 residues. Germline V gives CDR1 SGHTA, CDR2 FQGNSA. The CDR3 reads CASSPGQGLADTQYF. The CDR3 DNA follows: TGTGCCAGCAGCCCAGGACAGGGTCTAGCAGATACGCAGTATTTT.

This clonotype was found a few times. The chain links TRBV7-6 to TRBJ1-1; 9 bases align to TRBD1. V lost 6 bases and J lost 3; bases outside the gene matches: 11. The CDR3 covers 16 residues. Germline-derived CDR1 and CDR2 are SGHVS and FNYEAQ. This CDR3 is CASSFSKDRGHTEAFF. In DNA form, the CDR3 reads TGTGCCAGCAGTTTCAGTAAGGACAGGGGACACACTGAAGCTTTCTTT. Using reference TRBV7-6 and TRBJ1-1 for the parts outside the CDR3, the full variable domain is GAGVSQSPRYKVTKRGQDVALRCDPISGHVSLYWYRQALGQGPEFLTYFNYEAQQDKSGLPNDRFSAERPEGSISTLTIQRTEQRDSAMYRCASSFSKDRGHTEAFFGQGTRLTVV.